The next 27 T cell receptor beta chains were all read from a single sample in a study of T-cell reconstitution after alpha-beta-depleted transplantation in children. As it was prepared, the TCRbeta library received unique molecular identifiers. TCRdb recomputed calls from the PCR reads with MiXCR, one row per CDR3 protein. Of 60,000 to 100,000 distinct CDR3 sequences in the sample, less than 20% were seen once. The sequenced sample was PBMCs, mostly from graft donor cells, obtained 360 days after TCRalphabeta/CD19-depleted stem cell transplant. Receptor source: a male patient aged 2-10 years who had a stem cell transplant for acute lymphoblastic leukemia, so the T cells may come from the graft donor.

V and J are TRBV4-1 and TRBJ2-7; possible D gene TRBD2, 5 bases. The CDR3 is 16 residues long. The V end was cut by 3 bases, the J end by 3 bases, with 18 bases between. CDR1 is MGHRA and CDR2 is YSYEKL in the germline V gene. CDR3 protein: CASSHPRTGVDYEQYF. The CDR3 region has the DNA TGCGCCAGCAGCCACCCCCGGACCGGGGTGGACTACGAGCAGTACTTC.

A few counts support this clonotype. The CDR3 loop reads CASSQGLVGAYEQYF. CDR3 DNA: TGCGCCAGCAGCCAAGGGTTGGTAGGGGCCTACGAGCAGTACTTC. The chain uses TRBV4-1 and TRBJ2-7; weak D call: TRBD1 (5 bases). Germline lookup yields CDR1 MGHRA and CDR2 YSYEKL. Trimming took off 1 base at V and 2 bases at J, with 12 bases between the two ends. The CDR3 sequence is 15 residues long.

This clonotype appeared a few times. The gene calls are TRBV20-1 and TRBJ2-1, with 10 bases that match TRBD2. From germline, CDR1 is DFQATT and CDR2 SNEGSKA (reference sequence). The trim removed 2 bases at V and 6 bases at J, leaving 7 bases unmatched. The CDR3 extends over 15 amino acids. CDR3: CSARTLAGAPNEQFF. The CDR3 DNA is TGCAGTGCTAGAACTCTAGCGGGAGCCCCCAATGAGCAGTTCTTC.

This clonotype was found many times. The V call is TRBV5-1, the J call TRBJ2-1; 7 bases are shared with TRBD2. V lost 1 base, J lost 3 bases, and 4 bases stayed unmatched. The CDR3 has 15 amino acids. CDR1 and CDR2 from the germline V gene are SGHRS and YFSETQ. The CDR3 sequence is CASSLRTRLYNEQFF. The CDR3 nucleotides are TGCGCCAGCAGCTTGCGGACTAGGCTCTACAATGAGCAGTTCTTC.

V and J are TRBV12-3 or TRBV12-4 and TRBJ2-3; unclear D gene. This CDR3 comprises 11 residues. Trimming took 6 bases from V and 6 from J, leaving 7 bases between them. CDR3 nucleotides: TGTGCCAGCAGCCCCTTCGATACGCAGTATTTT. It codes for CASSPFDTQYF.

This clonotype was counted between two and nine times. The chain joins TRBV6-1 to TRBJ2-5, with D perhaps TRBD1 (6 bases). Per the germline V gene, CDR1 is MNHNS and CDR2 is SASEGT. The CDR3 runs to 14 residues. Trimming cost V 4 bases and J 5 bases, with 14 bases left between them. The CDR3 DNA reads as TGTGCCAGCAGTGCAGAGACAGGCTGGGAGACCCAGTACTTC. It yields the protein CASSAETGWETQYF.

The chain uses TRBV12-3 or TRBV12-4 and TRBJ2-4; 12 bases match TRBD1. The CDR3 runs to 17 residues. V shed 5 bases, J shed 1 base, and the junction held 6 bases outside the gene matches. CDR3 residues: CASSTGTGGKAKNIQYF. DNA for the CDR3: TGTGCCAGCAGTACCGGGACAGGGGGCAAGGCCAAAAACATTCAGTACTTC.

The table lists this clonotype with many counts. This sequence joins TRBV4-1 and TRBJ2-1; TRBD2 matches 9 bases. The V segment lost 5 bases and the J segment 8 bases; nucleotides outside the gene matches: 10. CDR3 length equals 15 residues. The germline CDR1 and CDR2 sequences are MGHRA and YSYEKL. The CDR3 DNA reads as TGCGCCAGCAGCTCCAGGACTAGCGAGAAACATGAGCAGTTCTTC. This translates into CASSSRTSEKHEQFF.

The sample holds many counts of this clonotype. The chain joins TRBV12-3 or TRBV12-4 to TRBJ1-5; D is ambiguous. The CDR3 is 13 amino acids. V lost 1 base and J lost 9, with 10 bases in between. The DNA of the CDR3 is TGTGCCAGCAGTTTAGGGCAAGTGTTGCCCCAGCATTTT. As protein: CASSLGQVLPQHF.

The V gene is TRBV3-1, the J gene TRBJ2-6; possibly TRBD2 for D (6 bases). This CDR3 is built from 15 residues. V dropped 6 bases and J dropped 0 bases, with 9 bases sitting between them. Germline-derived CDR1 and CDR2 are LGHDT and YNNKEL (reference sequence). CDR3 sequence reads: CASREGISGANVLTF. Written as DNA, the CDR3 is TGTGCCAGCAGGGAGGGGATCTCTGGGGCCAACGTCCTGACTTTC.

CDR3 in DNA: TGCGCCAGCAGCCAAGGACAGGGGGGGGCCAACGTCCTGACTTTC. Its translation is CASSQGQGGANVLTF. V usage is TRBV5-1 and J usage is TRBJ2-6, with 9 bases fitting TRBD1. The CDR3 runs to 15 residues. Germline V gene sequence: CDR1 SGHRS, CDR2 YFSETQ. The junction had 3 bases not matched to a gene; V was cut back by 4 bases and J by 4 bases.

This clonotype was seen only a few times. V is TRBV5-1 and J is TRBJ1-2; 7 positions agree with TRBD1. Germline CDR1 reads SGHRS; CDR2 reads YFSETQ. With 0 bases clipped from V and 5 bases from J, the junction kept 4 bases outside the gene matches. This CDR3 is built from 14 residues. The CDR3 region has the DNA TGCGCCAGCAGCTTGGACAGGGGAAAGTATGGCTACACCTTC. Its translation is CASSLDRGKYGYTF.

The table lists this clonotype with a few counts. The V call is TRBV4-1, the J call TRBJ2-5, with D maybe TRBD2 (5 bases). Germline CDR1 is MGHRA and CDR2 is YSYEKL. The V end lost 4 bases, the J end lost 1 base, and 10 bases lay between the germline ends. This CDR3 has 14 amino acids. The CDR3 is CASSPRGLQETQYF. CDR3 sequence (DNA): TGCGCCAGCAGCCCGAGAGGGCTCCAAGAGACCCAGTACTTC.

The chain links TRBV2 to TRBJ2-5, with 8 bases identical to TRBD2. The CDR3 extends over 15 amino acids. Germline V gene data show CDR1 as SNHLY and CDR2 as FYNNEI. V was pared by 2 bases and J by 6 bases, with 8 bases of the junction left unmatched. The CDR3 loop reads CASSELTSGGKTQYF. The CDR3 DNA reads TGTGCCAGCAGTGAATTAACTAGCGGAGGGAAGACCCAGTACTTC.

This clonotype came up many times. This chain uses TRBV5-6 with TRBJ2-7; 12 nucleotides align to TRBD2. Trimming removed 3 bases from V and 6 bases from J; junction bases left unmatched: 7. The CDR3 length is 15 residues. Per germline, CDR1 SGHDT and CDR2 YYEEEE. Written as DNA, the CDR3 is TGTGCCAGCAGCTCCCGGACTAGCGGGATTATCGAGCAGTACTTC. Its translation is CASSSRTSGIIEQYF.

The CDR3 is CASSFLRVRDYNEQFF. The CDR3 bases are TGTGCCAGCAGTTTTTTAAGGGTCAGGGACTACAATGAGCAGTTCTTC. This rearrangement joins TRBV12-3 or TRBV12-4 to TRBJ2-1; D possibly corresponds to TRBD1 (5 bases). This CDR3 region has 16 residues. V was trimmed by 3 bases and J by 3 bases, leaving 15 bases between them.

This clonotype has a handful of counts. This chain links TRBV6-1 with TRBJ2-7; no firm D call. Germline V gene lookup returns CDR1 MNHNS and CDR2 SASEGT. The length of the CDR3 is 13 residues. V lost 6 bases and J 0 bases, leaving 9 bases between the germline ends. CDR3 region: CASSPFGSYEQYF. CDR3 in DNA: TGTGCCAGCAGCCCTTTCGGCTCCTACGAGCAGTACTTC.

This chain joins TRBV29-1 and TRBJ1-4, with 8 bases that match TRBD1. Trimming removed 5 bases from V and 0 bases from J; junction bases left unmatched: 8. This CDR3 is 16 amino acids long. The germline V gene encodes CDR1 SQVTM and CDR2 ANQGSEA. The CDR3 loop reads CSVRQGISTTNEKLFF. DNA of the CDR3: TGCAGCGTTAGACAGGGGATCTCCACAACTAATGAAAAACTGTTTTTT.

In this sample, this clonotype turned up a few times. The J gene is TRBJ2-1, the V gene TRBV9; 8 nucleotides line up with TRBD2. Germline V lookup: CDR1 SGDLS, CDR2 YYNGEE. After removal of 3 bases from V and 4 bases from J, the junction contained 6 bases not matched to a gene. The CDR3 extends over 15 amino acids. CDR3 in amino acids: CASSALAVSYNEQFF. The CDR3 DNA sequence: TGTGCCAGCAGCGCACTAGCGGTTTCTTACAATGAGCAGTTCTTC.

In its sample, this clonotype was seen many times. The chain joins TRBV13 to TRBJ1-2; the match to TRBD1 covers 8 bases. This CDR3 is built from 13 residues. Germline CDR1 reads PRHDT; CDR2 reads FYEKMQ (reference sequence). With V trimmed by 5 bases and J by 4 bases, 3 bases remained unmatched. The CDR3 DNA is TGTGCCAGCAGCGCCGACAGGGGCTATGGCTACACCTTC. It encodes CASSADRGYGYTF.

This clonotype was detected only a few times. The chain carries TRBV4-1 and TRBJ2-7; no definite D call. The CDR3 length is 14 residues. CDR1 MGHRA and CDR2 YSYEKL come from the germline V gene. V was cut by 1 base and J by 2 bases, with 9 bases left in between. CDR3 sequence (DNA): TGCGCCAGCAGCCAAGCCGGGCGGCCCTACGAGCAGTACTTC. Translating gives CASSQAGRPYEQYF.

Relative to its sample, this clonotype is medium-sized. The genes are TRBV7-2 and TRBJ1-1; no firm D call. The V and J ends lost 2 bases and 5 bases respectively, with 12 bases between them. In germline, CDR1 is SGHTA, CDR2 FQGNSA. The length of the CDR3 is 14 residues. The CDR3 loop reads CASSLTVHGTEAFF. The DNA of the CDR3 is TGTGCCAGCAGCTTAACAGTTCATGGGACTGAAGCTTTCTTT.

The CDR3 DNA reads as TGTGCCAGCAGCCTTGACCGGGACAGGAGACGCCACGAGCAGTACTTC. Amino acids: CASSLDRDRRRHEQYF. The J gene is TRBJ2-7, the V gene TRBV3-1, with TRBD1 matching 8 bases. CDR1 and CDR2 (germline): LGHDT, YNNKEL (reference sequence). After removal of 4 bases from V and 5 bases from J, the junction contained 13 bases not matched to a gene. The CDR3 has 16 residues.

The J gene is TRBJ1-1, the V gene TRBV12-3 or TRBV12-4, with D tentatively TRBD1 (5 bases). This CDR3 spans 14 amino acids. The V end was cut by 4 bases, the J end by 0 bases, with 9 bases between. The CDR3 sequence is CASSSRQMNTEAFF. The CDR3 bases are TGTGCCAGCAGTTCGAGACAGATGAACACTGAAGCTTTCTTT.

This clonotype was observed a few times. V gene TRBV9 combines with J gene TRBJ2-2; D is uncertain. V dropped 0 bases and J dropped 6 bases, with 3 bases sitting between them. The CDR3 sequence is 12 residues long. Germline values: CDR1 SGDLS, CDR2 YYNGEE. CDR3 in amino acids: CASSVGPGELFF. CDR3 bases: TGTGCCAGCAGCGTAGGCCCCGGGGAGCTGTTTTTT. Based on the CDR3 plus reference TRBV9 and TRBJ2-2, the full variable domain is DSGVTQTPKHLITATGQRVTLRCSPRSGDLSVYWYQQSLDQGLQFLIQYYNGEERAKGNILERFSAQQFPDLHSELNLSSLELGDSALYFCASSVGPGELFFGEGSRLTVL.

The chain joins TRBV29-1 to TRBJ1-2; D is perhaps TRBD1 (6 bases). The V and J ends lost 3 bases and 3 bases respectively, with 17 bases between them. The CDR3 runs to 15 residues. The germline CDR1 and CDR2 sequences are SQVTM and ANQGSEA. The CDR3 DNA sequence: TGCAGCGTTGAGGACAGAACCAGCTCCGACTATGGCTACACCTTC. This encodes CSVEDRTSSDYGYTF.

This clonotype came up a few times. The CDR3 region is CASSLLRTIENTGELFF. The CDR3, as DNA: TGTGCCAGCAGTTTATTACGGACTATAGAGAACACCGGGGAGCTGTTTTTT. This rearrangement joins TRBV12-3 or TRBV12-4 to TRBJ2-2, with TRBD2 as a possible D gene (6 bases). This CDR3 spans 17 amino acids. V was shortened by 2 bases and J by 1 base, with 14 bases between the two germline ends.